A single sample gave rise to the 26 T cell receptor beta chains below, sequenced in a study of blood T cell repertoires in COVID-19. Some clones are missing from TCRdb's copy, which holds only in-frame ones; the method was immunoSEQ multiplex PCR. This table has just under 90,000 clones, about 88% appearing once. The source material was peripheral blood. The receptors shown here come from a woman of 80 years or more with acute or convalescent COVID-19.

This clone occurred a few times. The chain is built from TRBV5-6 and TRBJ2-5, with 12 bases matching TRBD2. With V trimmed by 4 bases and J by 4 bases, 2 bases remained unmatched. The CDR3 consists of 14 residues. The V gene's germline CDR1 is SGHDT and CDR2 YYEEEE. This CDR3 reads CASSVGLAGETQYF. In DNA, the CDR3 is TGTGCCAGCAGCGTGGGACTAGCGGGAGAGACCCAGTACTTC. The variable domain in full, with the rest retrieved from reference TRBV5-6 and TRBJ2-5, is DAGVTQSPTHLIKTRGQQVTLRCSPKSGHDTVSWYQQALGQGPQFIFQYYEEEERQRGNFPDRFSGHQFPNYSSELNVNALLLGDSALYLCASSVGLAGETQYFGPGTRLLVL.

The V call is TRBV5-1, the J call TRBJ2-5, with 11 bases lining up with TRBD2. Trimming at V came to 3 bases and at J to 2 bases, leaving 15 bases not matched to a gene. Germline values: CDR1 SGHRS, CDR2 YFSETQ. The length of the CDR3 is 19 residues. DNA for the CDR3: TGCGCCAGCAGCTCCGCCCCTACCTCTAGCGGGGGGCGACAAGAGACCCAGTACTTC. Residues: CASSSAPTSSGGRQETQYF.

The rearrangement links TRBV5-6 to TRBJ2-1, with 8 bases matching TRBD1. The CDR3 spans 16 residues. J lost 6 bases, V lost 2 bases, and 10 bases had no gene match. CDR1 is SGHDT and CDR2 is YYEEEE in the germline V gene. The CDR3 is CASSLLGRGQVNEQFF. Written as DNA, the CDR3 is TGTGCCAGCAGCTTATTAGGCAGGGGGCAGGTCAATGAGCAGTTCTTC.

The chain has TRBV19 and TRBJ2-1, with 8 bases matching TRBD2. V lost 5 bases and J lost 5; bases outside the gene matches: 8. The length of the CDR3 is 15 residues. Germline V CDR1 and CDR2: LNHDA, SQIVND (reference sequence). The CDR3 sequence: CASSPKAGVNNEQFF. Here the CDR3 DNA reads TGTGCCAGTAGTCCGAAAGCGGGAGTAAACAATGAGCAGTTCTTC.

The CDR3 loop reads CASSARLEYNEQFF. The CDR3 DNA follows: TGTGCCAGCAGTGCTCGACTGGAATACAATGAGCAGTTCTTC. The chain uses TRBV25-1 and TRBJ2-1; no clear D gene. Looked up from germline, CDR1 is MGHDK and CDR2 is SYGVNS. V lost 4 bases and J 4 bases, leaving 11 bases between the germline ends. This CDR3 is built from 14 residues.

In this sample, this clone turned up a few times. V usage is TRBV7-2 and J usage is TRBJ2-7; 8 positions agree with TRBD2. Looked up from germline, CDR1 is SGHTA and CDR2 is FQGNSA. The trim removed 1 base at V and 2 bases at J, leaving 10 bases unmatched. CDR3 length: 17 amino acids. The CDR3 region is CASSLGISGGGPYEQYF. CDR3 nucleotide sequence: TGTGCCAGCAGCTTAGGGATCTCTGGCGGGGGGCCCTACGAGCAGTACTTC.

The chain employs TRBV6-2 or TRBV6-3 and TRBJ1-4, with a weak D call TRBD1 (5 bases). The germline V gene has CDR1 MNHEY and CDR2 SVGEGT. The ends were cut back, 6 bases at V and 0 bases at J, with 14 bases in the middle. CDR3 length equals 16 residues. DNA of the CDR3: TGTGCCAGCAGCCCCTCGTACAGGTCAACTAATGAAAAACTGTTTTTT. Its translation: CASSPSYRSTNEKLFF.

This sequence joins TRBV28 and TRBJ1-5; unclear D gene. The V gene lost 6 bases and the J gene lost 6 bases, with 12 bases spanning the gap. The CDR3 extends over 13 amino acids. Germline V gives CDR1 MDHEN, CDR2 SYDVKM. DNA of the CDR3: TGTGCCAGCAGCCGAATGTTGAGTCAGCCCCAGCATTTT. It codes for CASSRMLSQPQHF.

This clone has only a few counts. The CDR3 DNA sequence: TGCGCCAGCAGCTTGGAGGGAGGGACTTTTGGGGAGCAGTACTTC. As protein: CASSLEGGTFGEQYF. The J gene is TRBJ2-7, the V gene TRBV5-1; 7 nucleotides agree with TRBD2. Per germline, CDR1 SGHRS and CDR2 YFSETQ. After removal of 0 bases from V and 7 bases from J, the junction contained 10 bases not matched to a gene. The CDR3 is 15 amino acids. The entire variable domain, with the rest obtained from reference TRBV5-1 and TRBJ2-7, is as follows: KAGVTQTPRYLIKTRGQQVTLSCSPISGHRSVSWYQQTPGQGLQFLFEYFSETQRNKGNFPGRFSGRQFSNSRSEMNVSTLELGDSALYLCASSLEGGTFGEQYFGPGTRLTVT.

The chain employs TRBV19 and TRBJ1-2, with 11 bases lining up with TRBD1. The CDR3 runs 17 residues. J lost 5 bases, V lost 3 bases, and 11 bases had no gene match. Germline CDR1 and CDR2: LNHDA and SQIVND (reference sequence). The CDR3 sequence: CASSIGTGGLGWYGYTF. Here the CDR3 DNA reads TGTGCCAGTAGTATTGGGACAGGGGGTCTAGGATGGTATGGCTACACCTTC.

V and J are TRBV9 and TRBJ2-7, with 7 bases fitting TRBD2. Germline loops: CDR1 SGDLS, CDR2 YYNGEE. J lost 2 bases, V lost 0 bases, and 5 bases had no gene match. The CDR3 is made up of 15 amino acids. CDR3: CASSVEPSGPYEQYF. The CDR3 nucleotides are TGTGCCAGCAGCGTAGAGCCTAGCGGACCCTACGAGCAGTACTTC.

The chain recombines TRBV6-1 with TRBJ1-2; D remains ambiguous. The CDR3 covers 13 residues. V dropped 0 bases and J dropped 7 bases, with 9 bases sitting between them. CDR1 MNHNS and CDR2 SASEGT come from the germline V gene. The CDR3 reads CASSEAPGVGYTF. For the CDR3, the DNA is TGTGCCAGCAGTGAAGCGCCCGGGGTTGGCTACACCTTC.

The chain is built from TRBV24-1 and TRBJ2-3, with TRBD1 identical over 7 bases. The V and J ends lost 9 bases and 2 bases, in that order; junction bases with no gene match: 4. There are 13 residues in the CDR3. Germline CDR1 reads KGHDR; CDR2 reads SFDVKD. The CDR3 region has the DNA TGTGCCACCTCGACAGGGCCCACAGATACGCAGTATTTT. This encodes CATSTGPTDTQYF.

As DNA, the CDR3 is TGTGCCAGCAGCCGGACAGGAAGAAGCTACGAGCAGTACTTC. It specifies CASSRTGRSYEQYF. This chain joins TRBV5-4 and TRBJ2-7, with 7 nucleotides matching TRBD1. Germline assignment: CDR1 SGHNT and CDR2 YYREEE (reference sequence). The CDR3 consists of 14 residues. V was clipped by 4 bases and J by 3 bases; unmatched bases: 7.

The V gene is TRBV6-6, the J gene TRBJ2-2, with D perhaps matching TRBD2 (5 bases). V was shortened by 3 bases and J by 0 bases, with 11 bases between the two germline ends. CDR3 size: 16 residues. Per the germline V gene, CDR1 is MNHNY and CDR2 is SVGAGI (reference sequence). CDR3 nucleotide sequence: TGTGCCAGCAGTTATTCTAGCCCAGCGAACACCGGGGAGCTGTTTTTT. This codes for CASSYSSPANTGELFF.

The V call is TRBV6-4, the J call TRBJ1-5, with 10 bases lining up with TRBD1. There are 18 residues in the CDR3. Per the germline V gene, CDR1 is MRHNA and CDR2 is SNTAGT. V shed 5 bases and J 0 bases; nucleotides not matched to a gene: 10. CDR3 residues: CASSFVRQGANSNQPQHF. In DNA, the CDR3 is TGTGCCAGCAGTTTTGTTAGACAGGGGGCTAATAGCAATCAGCCCCAGCATTTT.

This clone was seen a single time. J is TRBJ1-1 and V is TRBV29-1, with 10 bases aligning to TRBD1. Losses at the gene ends were 7 bases for V and 3 bases for J; bases not matched to a gene: 2. Germline CDR1 reads SQVTM; CDR2 reads ANQGSEA. The CDR3 is 12 residues long. The CDR3 DNA reads TGCAGCGCGGACAGGGGGTACACTGAAGCTTTCTTT. As protein: CSADRGYTEAFF.

The J gene is TRBJ2-6, the V gene TRBV30, with no clear D. The CDR3 sequence is 15 residues long. V was pared by 3 bases and J by 0 bases, with 9 bases between. In germline, CDR1 is GTSNPN, CDR2 SVGIG (reference sequence). The CDR3 spells CAWRAVRSGANVLTF. Written as DNA, the CDR3 is TGTGCCTGGAGGGCGGTTCGCTCTGGGGCCAACGTCCTGACTTTC. Full variable domain (remainder filled in from reference TRBV30 and TRBJ2-6): SQTIHQWPATLVQPVGSPLSLECTVEGTSNPNLYWYRQAAGRGLQLLFYSVGIGQISSEVPQNLSASRPQDRQFILSSKKLLLSDSGFYLCAWRAVRSGANVLTFGAGSRLTVL.

This chain links TRBV4-3 with TRBJ2-1; D is unresolved. The CDR3 extends over 16 amino acids. CDR1 LGHNA and CDR2 YSLEER come from the germline V gene. V dropped 0 bases and J dropped 6 bases, with 15 bases sitting between them. The CDR3 reads CASSQDRNRAGNEQFF. Here the CDR3 DNA reads TGCGCCAGCAGCCAAGATCGTAACCGCGCAGGCAATGAGCAGTTCTTC.

The V and J genes are TRBV6-2 or TRBV6-3 and TRBJ2-1, with 14 bases matching TRBD2. Germline values: CDR1 MNHEY, CDR2 SVGEGT. CDR3 length: 18 residues. The V segment lost 5 bases and the J segment 0 bases; nucleotides outside the gene matches: 6. The CDR3 DNA reads as TGTGCCAGCAGTACGACTAGCGGGGGGGCTGGCTCCTACAATGAGCAGTTCTTC. Residues: CASSTTSGGAGSYNEQFF.

The V call is TRBV4-2, the J call TRBJ2-7, with 11 bases that match TRBD2. Trimming took 3 bases from V and 1 from J; bases not matched to a gene: 5. The CDR3 is 16 amino acids. Per the germline V gene, CDR1 is LGHNA and CDR2 is YNFKEQ. CDR3 protein: CASSQDSGGASYEQYF. The CDR3, as DNA: TGTGCCAGCAGCCAGGATAGCGGGGGGGCGTCCTACGAGCAGTACTTC.

This clone occurred once. The chain links TRBV5-1 to TRBJ1-1, with 7 bases lining up with TRBD1. CDR3 length: 14 residues. Germline-derived CDR1 and CDR2 are SGHRS and YFSETQ. The V and J ends lost 0 bases and 3 bases, in that order; junction bases with no gene match: 2. CDR3 region: CASSLAGQDTEAFF. CDR3 nucleotides: TGCGCCAGCAGCTTGGCTGGACAGGACACTGAAGCTTTCTTT. The full variable domain, in which reference TRBV5-1 and TRBJ1-1 provide the parts outside the CDR3, is KAGVTQTPRYLIKTRGQQVTLSCSPISGHRSVSWYQQTPGQGLQFLFEYFSETQRNKGNFPGRFSGRQFSNSRSEMNVSTLELGDSALYLCASSLAGQDTEAFFGQGTRLTVV.

The chain joins TRBV19 to TRBJ1-6; unclear D gene. The CDR3 consists of 18 residues. V gave up 6 bases and J gave up 0 bases, with 18 bases separating them. The germline CDR1 and CDR2 sequences are LNHDA and SQIVND (reference sequence). Written as DNA, the CDR3 is TGTGCCAGTAGCCCGGACGTCGCGGGGAGCTCCTATAATTCACCCCTCCACTTT. Translation gives CASSPDVAGSSYNSPLHF.

The rearrangement uses TRBV19 and TRBJ1-5, with D possibly TRBD1 on 5 matching bases. V dropped 5 bases and J dropped 6 bases, with 17 bases sitting between them. The CDR3 is made up of 15 amino acids. Germline CDR1 and CDR2: LNHDA and SQIVND (reference sequence). CDR3 bases: TGTGCCAGTAGTCCCCAGGGAGGGATGGGTCAGCCCCAGCATTTT. Amino acids: CASSPQGGMGQPQHF. Using reference TRBV19 and TRBJ1-5 for the parts outside the CDR3, the full variable domain is DGGITQSPKYLFRKEGQNVTLSCEQNLNHDAMYWYRQDPGQGLRLIYYSQIVNDFQKGDIAEGYSVSREKKESFPLTVTSAQKNPTAFYLCASSPQGGMGQPQHFGDGTRLSIL.

In this sample, this clone turned up a few times. V usage is TRBV6-5 and J usage is TRBJ1-5; no firm D call. The CDR3 spans 13 residues. Germline V gene lookup returns CDR1 MNHEY and CDR2 SVGAGI. Trimming removed 5 bases from V and 6 bases from J, with 11 bases in between. The CDR3 reads CASSRGLSQPQHF. CDR3 bases: TGTGCCAGCAGTCGAGGGTTGAGTCAGCCCCAGCATTTT.

This chain links TRBV28 with TRBJ2-1, with 10 bases identical to TRBD2. This CDR3 has 18 residues. Per the germline V gene, CDR1 is MDHEN and CDR2 is SYDVKM. Unmatched junction bases numbered 15, after V lost 6 bases and J lost 4 bases. DNA of the CDR3: TGTGCCAGCAGCGATGCCCCAAGGGGACTAGCGCCATACAATGAGCAGTTCTTC. This codes for CASSDAPRGLAPYNEQFF.